What follows are 5 T cell receptor beta chains derived from one specimen sequenced in a study of cytomegalovirus exposure and HLA in healthy donors (dated by TCRdb to the late 2010s). Libraries were prepared through the immunoSEQ multiplex PCR assay. For the multiplex PCR, a mixture combining 60 forward primers for TCR Vbeta segments and 13 reverse primers for TCR Jbeta segments was used. The table was pulled from immuneACCESS by TCRdb, which kept in-frame rearrangements only. Such tables lose some clones; where checked, under half of the loss comes from unresolved V genes, and the rest has no known cause. For this sample the table gives 180,000 or so clones, of which approximately 80% were detected only once. The ten largest clones represent roughly 0.095% of the sample. Sequencing was done on a sample of PBMCs. These receptor sequences come from a boy between 2 and 10 years old in good health and CMV-seronegative.

V usage is TRBV4-2 and J usage is TRBJ2-5; 11 bases map to TRBD2. The CDR3 is 15 amino acids. CDR1 and CDR2 from the germline V gene are LGHNA and YNFKEQ. Trimming at V came to 0 bases and at J to 4 bases, leaving 1 base not matched to a gene. CDR3 loop: CASSQDGLAGETQYF. The DNA of the CDR3 is TGTGCCAGCAGCCAAGATGGACTAGCGGGAGAGACCCAGTACTTC.

The chain carries TRBV19 and TRBJ1-2; D not certain. V was shortened by 5 bases and J by 2 bases, with 9 bases between the two germline ends. The CDR3 spans 13 residues. The germline CDR1 and CDR2 sequences are LNHDA and SQIVND (reference sequence). The CDR3 spells CASSLSPNYGYTF. CDR3 sequence (DNA): TGTGCCAGTAGTTTGAGCCCCAACTATGGCTACACCTTC.

In DNA, the CDR3 is TGTGCCATAGGGACAGGGGCTTCGACTAATGAAAAACTGTTTTTT. Protein: CAIGTGASTNEKLFF. The chain joins TRBV10-3 to TRBJ1-4, with 10 bases fitting TRBD1. The CDR3 is 15 amino acids. V was pared by 9 bases and J by 2 bases, with 6 bases of the junction left unmatched. Germline CDR1 reads ENHRY; CDR2 reads SYGVKD.

The V call is TRBV9, the J call TRBJ1-2, with D unresolved. The germline V gene encodes CDR1 SGDLS and CDR2 YYNGEE. The CDR3 consists of 13 residues. V was pared by 3 bases and J by 4 bases, with 10 bases between. CDR3 protein: CASSGGPSYGYTF. Here the CDR3 DNA reads TGTGCCAGCAGCGGAGGGCCTTCCTATGGCTACACCTTC.

The chain employs TRBV4-2 and TRBJ2-3, with a possible D match to TRBD1 (5 bases). The V gene's germline CDR1 is LGHNA and CDR2 YNFKEQ. The CDR3 runs to 15 residues. Trimming pared 0 bases from V and 6 bases from J, leaving 13 bases between. The CDR3: CASSQDWGAADTQYF. The CDR3 DNA sequence: TGTGCCAGCAGCCAAGACTGGGGCGCTGCGGATACGCAGTATTTT.